This is a list of T cell receptor beta chains from one sample in a study of beta chain features in type 1 diabetes. TCRdb keeps only in-frame clones here, not all; method: immunoSEQ multiplex PCR. Counted here are around 500,000 clones, 30% occurring once; the ten biggest clones make up around 0.065%. Sequencing was carried out using naive CD4+ T cells from blood. The receptors originated from a man aged 18 to 29 in good health. Each CDR3 is given with its conserved first and last residue. A D gene is named only where the DNA matches it firmly. Clone size is stated in some rows and not others, as once, few, many or a class when expanded.

cdr3_length j_call clone_size d_call v_call cdr3_aa cdr3_nt
13 TRBJ2-1 few - TRBV19 CASHIPGLTEQFF TGTGCCAGCCATATACCGGGCCTAACAGAGCAGTTCTTC
12 TRBJ2-1 few - TRBV5-1 CASSLEGNEQFF TGCGCCAGCAGCTTGGAGGGGAATGAGCAGTTCTTC
11 TRBJ2-5 few - TRBV7-9 CASSLMETQYF TGTGCCAGCAGCTTAATGGAGACCCAGTACTTC
14 TRBJ2-3 few - TRBV5-1 CASSPGVGADTQYF TGCGCCAGCAGCCCGGGAGTGGGGGCAGATACGCAGTATTTT
15 TRBJ2-3 few - TRBV7-9 CASSPGRTSTDTQYF TGTGCCAGCAGCCCAGGCCGGACTAGCACAGATACGCAGTATTTT
15 TRBJ2-1 few - TRBV7-8 CASSPGQSTSGEQFF TGTGCCAGCAGCCCAGGACAGTCTACCAGTGGGGAGCAGTTCTTC
15 TRBJ2-4 few - TRBV7-9 CASSPGREAKNIQYF TGTGCCAGCAGCCCGGGACGGGAGGCCAAAAACATTCAGTACTTC
15 TRBJ2-1 - - TRBV9 CASSPRGRTYNEQFF TGTGCCAGCAGCCCCCGAGGGAGAACCTACAATGAGCAGTTCTTC
16 TRBJ1-3 few - TRBV9 CASSVGGAPSGNTIYF TGTGCCAGCAGCGTAGGAGGGGCACCCTCTGGAAACACCATATATTTT
15 TRBJ1-5 few - TRBV7-2 CASSLPGGGNQPQHF TGTGCCAGCAGCCTCCCGGGGGGTGGCAATCAGCCCCAGCATTTT
14 TRBJ1-1 - - TRBV6-5 CASSPRVVGTEAFF TGTGCCAGCAGTCCAAGGGTGGTGGGAACTGAAGCTTTCTTT
12 TRBJ1-1 - - TRBV6-6 CASSPLGAEAFF TGTGCCAGCAGTCCCCTCGGGGCTGAAGCTTTCTTT
15 TRBJ2-7 few TRBD2 TRBV7-2 CASSIRTSEAYEQYF TGTGCCAGCAGCATAAGGACTAGCGAAGCCTACGAGCAGTACTTC
15 TRBJ2-3 - - TRBV9 CASSVVGGYTDTQYF TGTGCCAGCAGCGTAGTCGGCGGATACACAGATACGCAGTATTTT
15 TRBJ2-4 - - TRBV5-8 CASSLQGGGGYIQYF TGTGCCAGCAGCCTCCAGGGGGGAGGAGGTTACATTCAGTACTTC
13 TRBJ2-1 - - TRBV29-1 CSVDRGKRNEQFF TGCAGCGTTGACAGGGGAAAGAGGAATGAGCAGTTCTTC
12 TRBJ1-2 - - TRBV6-5 CASSYPGGSYTF TGTGCCAGCAGTTACCCGGGGGGCAGCTACACCTTC
14 TRBJ1-1 - - TRBV9 CASSVGQPNTEAFF TGTGCCAGCAGCGTAGGGCAGCCGAACACTGAAGCTTTCTTT
14 TRBJ2-1 - - TRBV5-1 CASSLQGTYNEQFF TGCGCCAGCAGCTTGCAGGGAACCTACAATGAGCAGTTCTTC